The 5 T cell receptor beta chains below come from one sample, sequenced in a study of molecular identifiers for immune sequencing clone quantification. Each CDR3 protein is one row after TCRdb ran MiXCR on the PCR reads. This repertoire shows about 640,000 distinct CDR3 sequences, 20% found once; its top ten account for roughly 0.9%. Source material: naive CD8+ T cells from blood, with Jurkat cell RNA spiked in. Stated subset: FACS-sorted CD8+CD4-CCR7+CD45RA+ naive T cells. Receptor source: a human donor in good health. Some libraries in this study had Jurkat cell RNA spiked in.

CDR3 amino acids: CASSPLLWREQYF. DNA for the CDR3: TGTGCCAGCAGCCCTCTTCTATGGCGCGAGCAGTACTTC. This chain uses TRBV7-9 with TRBJ2-7; D gene uncertain. Germline V lookup: CDR1 SEHNR, CDR2 FQNEAQ (reference sequence). The CDR3 length is 13 residues. The V end was cut by 5 bases, the J end by 6 bases, with 14 bases between.

A note on this clonotype: A much larger clone lies a single base off, so this may be a read error. The chain is built from TRBV2 and TRBJ1-2, with D unclear. This CDR3 region has 17 residues. The V gene lost 4 bases and the J gene lost 3 bases, with 21 bases spanning the gap. Looked up from germline, CDR1 is SNHLY and CDR2 is FYNNEI. CDR3 DNA: TGTGCCAGCAGTGGAATGGACGGCACGTCTCTAGACTATGGCTACACCTTC. This translates into CASSGMDGTSLDYGYTF.

This clonotype was picked up a small number of times. This rearrangement joins TRBV27 to TRBJ2-7; D perhaps matches TRBD1 (6 bases). The CDR3 is made up of 14 amino acids. Per the germline V gene, CDR1 is MNHEY and CDR2 is SMNVEV (reference sequence). V lost 7 bases, J lost 0 bases, and 13 bases lay in between. DNA for the CDR3: TGTGCCAGCACGCCAGGGGCTTACTCCTACGAGCAGTACTTC. Amino acid sequence: CASTPGAYSYEQYF.

The chain joins TRBV7-6 to TRBJ2-2; 7 bases agree with TRBD2. Germline assignment: CDR1 SGHVS and CDR2 FNYEAQ. J lost 0 bases, V lost 5 bases, and 15 bases had no gene match. The CDR3 covers 19 residues. The CDR3 DNA follows: TGTGCCAGCAGCACCCCTAGCGGAGGAAGATTTTCGAACACCGGGGAGCTGTTTTTT. Its protein is CASSTPSGGRFSNTGELFF.

The chain couples TRBV27 to TRBJ2-7; D not resolved. Trimming stripped 3 bases from V and 4 bases from J, with 13 bases between. Germline V CDR1 and CDR2: MNHEY, SMNVEV (reference sequence). This CDR3 spans 14 amino acids. In DNA, the CDR3 is TGTGCCAGCAGTTTTTCGGGTATAGGGTACGAGCAGTACTTC. This translates into CASSFSGIGYEQYF.